This T cell receptor beta chain emerged from a study of blood T cell repertoires in COVID-19. The wider study: PBMCs, B-cell-depleted T cells, or T cells were the source of the cDNA or gDNA that made up the material.

There are a few counts of this clone. In the original processing: Amplification of reference gene primers was used by the study to estimate nucleated cell counts. Sequencing used immunoSEQ multiplex PCR; TCRdb keeps in-frame clones, though not all of them. V and J calls plus clone size are reproduced from that table; the DNA served to infer D and trimming. The table lists around 180,000 clones, less than 85% of them singletons. This CDR3 spans 17 amino acids. Germline loops: CDR1 LNHDA, CDR2 SQIVND (reference sequence). Trimming removed 4 bases from V and 0 bases from J, with 16 bases in between. The source material was peripheral blood. The TCR was taken from a human donor in a cohort sampled during active COVID-19. This chain links TRBV19 with TRBJ2-1; D is ambiguous. CDR3 bases: TGTGCCAGTAGTACCCTCCTTGGGCAGGCCTCCTACAATGAGCAGTTCTTC. This sequence encodes CASSTLLGQASYNEQFF.